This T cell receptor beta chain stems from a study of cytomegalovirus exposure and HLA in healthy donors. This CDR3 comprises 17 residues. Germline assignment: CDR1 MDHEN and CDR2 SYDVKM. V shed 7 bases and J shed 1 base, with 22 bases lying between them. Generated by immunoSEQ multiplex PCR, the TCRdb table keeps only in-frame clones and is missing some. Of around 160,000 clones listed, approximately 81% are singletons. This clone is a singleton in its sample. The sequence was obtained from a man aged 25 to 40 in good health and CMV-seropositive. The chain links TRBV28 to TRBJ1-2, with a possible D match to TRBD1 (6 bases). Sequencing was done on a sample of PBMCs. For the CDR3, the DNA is TGTGCCAGCACCAATTCGAGGACAGCCAACCTTAACTATGGCTACACCTTC. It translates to CASTNSRTANLNYGYTF.